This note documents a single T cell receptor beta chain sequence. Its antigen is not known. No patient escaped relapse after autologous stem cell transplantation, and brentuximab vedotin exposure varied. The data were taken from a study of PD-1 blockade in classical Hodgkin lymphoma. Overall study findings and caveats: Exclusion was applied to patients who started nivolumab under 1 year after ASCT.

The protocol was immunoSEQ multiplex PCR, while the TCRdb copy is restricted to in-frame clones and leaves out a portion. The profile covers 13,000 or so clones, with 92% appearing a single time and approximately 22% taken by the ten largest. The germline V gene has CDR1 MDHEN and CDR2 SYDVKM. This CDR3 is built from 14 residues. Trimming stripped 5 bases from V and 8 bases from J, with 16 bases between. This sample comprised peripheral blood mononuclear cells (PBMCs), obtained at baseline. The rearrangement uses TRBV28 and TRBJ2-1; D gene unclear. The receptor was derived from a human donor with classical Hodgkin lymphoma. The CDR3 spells CASSTPDQRDEQFF. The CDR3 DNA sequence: TGTGCCAGCAGTACCCCGGACCAAAGGGATGAGCAGTTCTTC.